Below are 14 T cell receptor beta chains sequenced from a single sample in a study of blood T cell repertoires in COVID-19. The table came from immunoSEQ multiplex PCR; TCRdb's copy has only in-frame clones and leaves some out. Here the sample spans approximately 160,000 clones, around 78% being singletons. The sample taken for sequencing was PBMCs or T cells enriched from blood (not recorded which). The receptors here all came from a woman in her fifties or sixties who had recovered from COVID-19.

The genes are TRBV11-2 and TRBJ1-1, with D tentatively TRBD1 (5 bases). CDR1 and CDR2 (germline): SGHAT, FQNNGV. V was pared by 4 bases and J by 0 bases, with 21 bases between. There are 18 residues in the CDR3. CDR3 residues: CASSSPYQGGFMNTEAFF. The CDR3 coding sequence is TGTGCCAGCAGCTCCCCCTACCAGGGAGGGTTCATGAACACTGAAGCTTTCTTT.

J is TRBJ1-5 and V is TRBV15; the match to TRBD1 covers 10 bases. The CDR3 has 15 residues. CDR1 LNHNV and CDR2 YYDKDF come from the germline V gene (reference sequence). Losses at the gene ends were 0 bases for V and 9 bases for J; bases not matched to a gene: 5. DNA of the CDR3: TGTGCCACCAGCAGAGAGGGACAGGGGACAGGGCCCCAGCATTTT. It codes for CATSREGQGTGPQHF.

The chain couples TRBV19 to TRBJ1-1; D is uncertain. V lost 5 bases and J 0 bases, leaving 16 bases between the germline ends. The length of the CDR3 is 16 residues. Germline values: CDR1 LNHDA, CDR2 SQIVND (reference sequence). CDR3 amino acids: CASSPLAGLMNTEAFF. As DNA, the CDR3 is TGTGCCAGTAGTCCACTCGCAGGTCTTATGAACACTGAAGCTTTCTTT.

This clone was found once. The chain has TRBV7-9 and TRBJ2-3; TRBD1 is a possible D gene (6 bases). Germline V lookup: CDR1 SEHNR, CDR2 FQNEAQ (reference sequence). The CDR3 spans 14 residues. The V end lost 5 bases, the J end lost 1 base, and 10 bases lay between the germline ends. CDR3 sequence: CASSPYRGTDTQYF. The CDR3, as DNA: TGTGCCAGCAGCCCCTACAGGGGCACAGATACGCAGTATTTT.

The chain is built from TRBV5-4 and TRBJ2-2; tentative D call: TRBD1 (5 bases). Germline V gene lookup returns CDR1 SGHNT and CDR2 YYREEE (reference sequence). The CDR3 is made up of 15 amino acids. Trimming left V 0 bases short and J 6 bases short, with 12 bases between. This CDR3 is CASSLEGWAPGELFF. CDR3 nucleotide sequence: TGTGCCAGCAGCTTGGAGGGGTGGGCACCCGGGGAGCTGTTTTTT.

The table lists this clone with a count of one. The rearrangement links TRBV30 to TRBJ1-2, with 7 bases matching TRBD1. The ends lost 4 bases at V and 3 bases at J; junction bases unmatched: 11. Germline-derived CDR1 and CDR2 are GTSNPN and SVGIG (reference sequence). The CDR3 totals 15 residues. The CDR3 reads CAWTFRQGWYYGYTF. The CDR3 region has the DNA TGTGCCTGGACCTTCAGACAGGGATGGTACTATGGCTACACCTTC.

This chain connects TRBV7-9 to TRBJ1-2; D unresolved. Germline CDR1 and CDR2: SEHNR and FQNEAQ (reference sequence). V was pared by 4 bases and J by 10 bases, with 16 bases between. The CDR3 contains 13 residues. The CDR3 region has the DNA TGTGCCAGCAGCTCCTATGGACGGGGTGACTACACCTTC. The encoded protein is CASSSYGRGDYTF.

The rearrangement links TRBV5-1 to TRBJ2-3; 8 bases are shared with TRBD2. The CDR3 spans 17 residues. The V gene end was trimmed by 4 bases and the J gene end by 5 bases; junction bases not matched to a gene: 15. CDR1 is SGHRS and CDR2 is YFSETQ in the germline V gene. CDR3: CASSNSLPGGAGDTQYF. The DNA of the CDR3 is TGCGCCAGCAGCAACTCCCTGCCCGGGGGGGCGGGAGATACGCAGTATTTT.

The rearrangement joins TRBV12-3 or TRBV12-4 to TRBJ1-1, with 8 bases aligning to TRBD1. CDR3 length: 13 residues. With 6 bases clipped from V and 1 base from J, the junction kept 1 base outside the gene matches. The CDR3 sequence is CASRGTGNTEAFF. The CDR3 DNA is TGTGCCAGCAGGGGGACAGGGAACACTGAAGCTTTCTTT.

The chain links TRBV19 to TRBJ1-2; no reliable D call. The CDR3 is 16 residues long. Germline V gene data show CDR1 as LNHDA and CDR2 as SQIVND (reference sequence). Trimming removed 4 bases at V and 3 bases at J, with 18 bases between. CDR3 in amino acids: CASSTPASPLYYGYTF. The CDR3 bases are TGTGCCAGTAGTACCCCGGCTAGCCCGCTCTACTATGGCTACACCTTC. The whole variable domain, filled in from reference TRBV19 and TRBJ1-2, reads DGGITQSPKYLFRKEGQNVTLSCEQNLNHDAMYWYRQDPGQGLRLIYYSQIVNDFQKGDIAEGYSVSREKKESFPLTVTSAQKNPTAFYLCASSTPASPLYYGYTFGSGTRLTVV.

This clone turned up a few times. The chain's CDR3 is CASSPRFGEETQYF. Here the CDR3 DNA reads TGTGCCAGCTCACCACGGTTCGGGGAAGAGACCCAGTACTTC. The J gene is TRBJ2-5, the V gene TRBV18, with a weak D call TRBD2 (5 bases). CDR1 is KGHSH and CDR2 is LQKENI in the germline V gene. V lost 1 base and J lost 3, with 9 bases in between. CDR3 length: 14 residues. Combining the CDR3 with reference TRBV18 and TRBJ2-5 gives the whole variable domain NAGVMQNPRHLVRRRGQEARLRCSPMKGHSHVYWYRQLPEEGLKFMVYLQKENIIDESGMPKERFSAEFPKEGPSILRIQQVVRGDSAAYFCASSPRFGEETQYFGPGTRLLVL.

The V call is TRBV28, the J call TRBJ1-2, with TRBD1 as a possible D gene (5 bases). Germline values: CDR1 MDHEN, CDR2 SYDVKM. This CDR3 spans 12 amino acids. V was clipped by 3 bases and J by 4 bases, with 6 bases between them. CDR3 loop: CASSFQGYGYTF. The CDR3 bases are TGTGCCAGCAGTTTCCAGGGCTATGGCTACACCTTC.

The rearrangement links TRBV30 to TRBJ1-2; 7 positions agree with TRBD1. CDR3 size: 15 residues. Per the germline V gene, CDR1 is GTSNPN and CDR2 is SVGIG (reference sequence). Trimming cost V 0 bases and J 3 bases; bases outside gene matches: 7. The CDR3 coding sequence is TGTGCCTGGAGTGTAGGGTCAGGGGGACACTATGGCTACACCTTC. This encodes CAWSVGSGGHYGYTF.

The J gene is TRBJ2-7, the V gene TRBV5-5, with D unclear. This CDR3 has 16 residues. Trimming pared 4 bases from V and 7 bases from J, leaving 24 bases between. Germline V gene sequence: CDR1 SGHKS, CDR2 YYEKEE (reference sequence). CDR3 nucleotides: TGTGCCAGCAGCGCCGCCCTCGGAGCGCAGTTGGGTGAGCAGTACGTC. Translation: CASSAALGAQLGEQYV.